Described below is a single T cell receptor beta chain sequence and its context. The target antigen is unknown. The CDR3 carries no conserved terminal phenylalanine or tryptophan, so it likely arises from a read error. The source of the sample is a study of T-cell reconstitution after alpha-beta-depleted transplantation in children. Study results and limitations: A year post-transplant, T-cell counts and diversity derived mostly from newly produced T cells. Some patients' high day-60 TCRbeta diversity was traced to surviving recipient T cells and thymic progenitors. About two months after transplant, alpha-beta T cells reportedly came from several hundred expanded graft clones.

The CDR3 loop spans 14 amino acids. Looked up from germline, CDR1 is DFQATT and CDR2 is SNEGSKA (reference sequence). V was pared by 3 bases and J by 7 bases, with 16 bases between. Unique molecular identifiers tagged the TCRbeta library. From the PCR reads, TCRdb called clonotypes with MiXCR, one entry per CDR3 protein. The data show hundreds of thousands of distinct CDR3 sequences, roughly 14% seen once. The clonotype was recovered from a girl aged 2-10 years with congenital amegakaryocytic thrombocytopenia, due to receive a stem cell transplant. V gene TRBV20-1 combines with J gene TRBJ2-1; D not certain. The material sequenced was PBMCs, taken before TCRalphabeta/CD19-depleted stem cell transplant. The DNA of the CDR3 is TGCAGTGCTAGTATTTCATTAAGAGGAAATGAGCAGTTCTTG. Translation: CSASISLRGNEQFL.